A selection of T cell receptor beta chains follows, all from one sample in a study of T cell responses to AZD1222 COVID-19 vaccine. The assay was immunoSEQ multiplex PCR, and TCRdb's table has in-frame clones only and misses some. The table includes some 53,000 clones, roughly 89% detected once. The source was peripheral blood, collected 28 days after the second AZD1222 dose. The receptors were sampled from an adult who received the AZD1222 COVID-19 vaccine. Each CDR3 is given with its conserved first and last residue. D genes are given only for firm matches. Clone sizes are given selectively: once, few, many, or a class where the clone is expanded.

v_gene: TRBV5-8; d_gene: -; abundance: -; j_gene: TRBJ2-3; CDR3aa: CASSLEGPVTDTQYF; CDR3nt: TGTGCCAGCAGCTTGGAAGGGCCAGTCACAGATACGCAGTATTTT
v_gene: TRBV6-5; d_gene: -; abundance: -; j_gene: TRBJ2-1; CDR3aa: CASSYPVGGNYNEQFF; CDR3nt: TGTGCCAGCAGTTACCCTGTGGGAGGCAATTACAATGAGCAGTTCTTC
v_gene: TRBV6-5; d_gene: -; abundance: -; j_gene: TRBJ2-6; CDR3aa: CASSLSWGRANVLTF; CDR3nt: TGTGCCAGCAGCCTATCCTGGGGGAGGGCCAACGTCCTGACTTTC
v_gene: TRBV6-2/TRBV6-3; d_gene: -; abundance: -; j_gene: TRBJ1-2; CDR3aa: CASSYGQLYTF; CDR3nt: TGTGCCAGCAGTTACGGACAGCTCTACACCTTC
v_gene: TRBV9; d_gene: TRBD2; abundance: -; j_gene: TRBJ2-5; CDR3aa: CASSRGEETQYF; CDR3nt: TGTGCCAGCAGCCGGGGGGAGGAGACCCAGTACTTC
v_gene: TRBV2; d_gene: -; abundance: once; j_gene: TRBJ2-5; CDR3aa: CASSVTAQETQYF; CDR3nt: TGTGCCAGCAGTGTGACGGCCCAAGAGACCCAGTACTTC
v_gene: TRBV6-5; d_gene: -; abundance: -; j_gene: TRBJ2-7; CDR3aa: CATRWGQLNEQYF; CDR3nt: TGTGCCACCCGGTGGGGCCAGTTAAACGAGCAGTACTTC
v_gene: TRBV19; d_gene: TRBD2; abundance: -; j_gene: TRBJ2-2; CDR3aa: CASSITAGGNTGELFF; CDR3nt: TGTGCCAGTAGTATTACAGCGGGAGGGAACACCGGGGAGCTGTTTTTT
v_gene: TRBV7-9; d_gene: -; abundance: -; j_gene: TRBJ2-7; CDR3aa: CASSLNWGTEQYF; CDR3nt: TGTGCCAGCAGCTTAAATTGGGGGACCGAGCAGTACTTC
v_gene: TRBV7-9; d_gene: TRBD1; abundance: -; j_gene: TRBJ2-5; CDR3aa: CASSRVRGQGIFETQYF; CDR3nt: TGTGCCAGCAGCCGAGTACGGGGACAGGGGATTTTCGAGACCCAGTACTTC
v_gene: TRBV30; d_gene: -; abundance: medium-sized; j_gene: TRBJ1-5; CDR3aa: CAWTLDSNQPQHF; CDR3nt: TGTGCCTGGACCCTCGATAGCAATCAGCCCCAGCATTTT
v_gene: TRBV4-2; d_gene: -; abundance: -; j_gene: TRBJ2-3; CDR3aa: CASSQAPGTNPDTQYF; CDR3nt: TGTGCCAGCAGCCAAGCCCCCGGGACCAATCCAGATACGCAGTATTTT
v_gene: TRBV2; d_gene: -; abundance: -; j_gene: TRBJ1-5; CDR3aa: CASSLAFQGQPQHF; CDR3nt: TGTGCCAGCAGTCTCGCCTTTCAGGGGCAGCCCCAGCATTTT
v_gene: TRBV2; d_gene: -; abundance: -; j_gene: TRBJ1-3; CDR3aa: CASSPGQYSGNTIYF; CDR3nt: TGTGCCAGCAGTCCCGGACAGTACTCTGGAAACACCATATATTTT
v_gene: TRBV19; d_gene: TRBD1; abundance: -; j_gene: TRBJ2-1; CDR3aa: CASSMGTGLGEQFF; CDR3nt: TGTGCCAGTAGTATGGGGACAGGGCTAGGAGAGCAGTTCTTC
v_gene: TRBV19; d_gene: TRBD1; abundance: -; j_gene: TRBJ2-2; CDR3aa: CATWDRGRTGELFF; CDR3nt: TGTGCCACCTGGGACAGGGGGCGGACCGGGGAGCTGTTTTTT
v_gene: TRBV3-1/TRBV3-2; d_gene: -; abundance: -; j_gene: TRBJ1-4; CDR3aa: CASSRGATNEKLFF; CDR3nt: TGTGCCAGCAGCCGGGGGGCAACTAATGAAAAACTGTTTTTT
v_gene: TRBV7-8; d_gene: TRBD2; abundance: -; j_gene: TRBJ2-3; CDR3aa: CASSLEWTSSSDTQYF; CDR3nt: TGTGCCAGCAGCTTAGAATGGACTAGCTCGTCGGATACGCAGTATTTT
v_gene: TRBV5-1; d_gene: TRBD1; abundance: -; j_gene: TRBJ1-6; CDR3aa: CASSLDGQGANSPLHF; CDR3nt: TGCGCCAGCAGTCTAGACGGACAGGGGGCTAATTCACCCCTCCACTTT
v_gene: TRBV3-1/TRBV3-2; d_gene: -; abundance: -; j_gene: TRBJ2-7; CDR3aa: CASSASYEQYF; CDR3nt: TGTGCCAGCAGCGCGTCCTACGAGCAGTACTTC
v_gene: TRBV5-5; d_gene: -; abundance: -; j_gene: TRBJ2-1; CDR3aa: CASSLVLVGNEQFF; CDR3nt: TGTGCCAGCAGCTTGGTCTTAGTTGGCAATGAGCAGTTCTTC
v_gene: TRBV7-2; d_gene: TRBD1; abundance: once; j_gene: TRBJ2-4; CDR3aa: CASSPAVQGAGKNIQYF; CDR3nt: TGTGCCAGCAGCCCTGCCGTACAGGGGGCGGGCAAAAACATTCAGTACTTC
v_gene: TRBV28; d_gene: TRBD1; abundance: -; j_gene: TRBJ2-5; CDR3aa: CASSFMRTGVQETQYF; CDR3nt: TGTGCCAGCAGTTTCATGAGGACAGGGGTCCAAGAGACCCAGTACTTC
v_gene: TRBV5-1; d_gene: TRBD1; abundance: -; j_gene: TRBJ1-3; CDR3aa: CASSQRPGQGAGNTIYF; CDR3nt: TGCGCCAGCAGCCAAAGACCGGGACAGGGGGCTGGAAACACCATATATTTT
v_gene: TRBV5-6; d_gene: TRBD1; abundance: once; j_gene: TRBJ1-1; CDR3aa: CASSRTGVTEAFF; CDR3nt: TGTGCCAGCAGCCGCACAGGGGTCACTGAAGCTTTCTTT
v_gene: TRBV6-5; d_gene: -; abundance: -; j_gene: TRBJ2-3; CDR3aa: CAAAGAADTQYF; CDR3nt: TGTGCTGCGGCAGGGGCCGCAGATACGCAGTATTTT
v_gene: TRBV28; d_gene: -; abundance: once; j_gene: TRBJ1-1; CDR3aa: CASHSRGTEAFF; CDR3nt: TGTGCCAGCCACTCCAGGGGAACTGAAGCTTTCTTT
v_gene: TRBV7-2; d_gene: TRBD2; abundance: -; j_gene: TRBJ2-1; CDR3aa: CASSLGLAGGGGEQFF; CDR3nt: TGTGCCAGCAGCTTAGGACTAGCGGGAGGGGGAGGTGAGCAGTTCTTC
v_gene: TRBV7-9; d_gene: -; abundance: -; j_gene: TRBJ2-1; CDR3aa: CASSALGGQPRTYNEQFF; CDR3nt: TGTGCCAGCAGCGCATTAGGCGGACAGCCGCGGACCTACAATGAGCAGTTCTTC
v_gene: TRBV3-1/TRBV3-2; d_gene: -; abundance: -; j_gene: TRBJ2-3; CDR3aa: CASSPGTHRDTQYF; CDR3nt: TGTGCCAGCAGCCCCGGGACTCACCGCGATACGCAGTATTTT
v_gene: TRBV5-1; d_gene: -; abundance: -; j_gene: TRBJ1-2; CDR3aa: CASSPDSNYGYTF; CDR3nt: TGCGCCAGCAGCCCGGACAGTAACTATGGCTACACCTTC
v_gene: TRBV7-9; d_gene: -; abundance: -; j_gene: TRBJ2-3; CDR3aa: CASSKDGGDTQYF; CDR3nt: TGTGCCAGCTCCAAGGACGGGGGTGATACGCAGTATTTT
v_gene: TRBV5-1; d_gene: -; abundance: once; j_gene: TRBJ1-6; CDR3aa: CASRAEPYYNSPLHF; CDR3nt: TGCGCCAGCAGGGCGGAACCCTACTATAATTCACCCCTCCACTTT
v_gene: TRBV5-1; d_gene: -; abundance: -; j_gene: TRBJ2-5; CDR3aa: CASSPDPGTETQYF; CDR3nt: TGCGCCAGCAGCCCGGATCCGGGCACGGAGACCCAGTACTTC
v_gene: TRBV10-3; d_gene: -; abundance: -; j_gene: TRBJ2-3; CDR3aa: CAISASTTGETDTQYF; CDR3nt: TGTGCCATCAGTGCTTCGACAACGGGGGAAACAGATACGCAGTATTTT